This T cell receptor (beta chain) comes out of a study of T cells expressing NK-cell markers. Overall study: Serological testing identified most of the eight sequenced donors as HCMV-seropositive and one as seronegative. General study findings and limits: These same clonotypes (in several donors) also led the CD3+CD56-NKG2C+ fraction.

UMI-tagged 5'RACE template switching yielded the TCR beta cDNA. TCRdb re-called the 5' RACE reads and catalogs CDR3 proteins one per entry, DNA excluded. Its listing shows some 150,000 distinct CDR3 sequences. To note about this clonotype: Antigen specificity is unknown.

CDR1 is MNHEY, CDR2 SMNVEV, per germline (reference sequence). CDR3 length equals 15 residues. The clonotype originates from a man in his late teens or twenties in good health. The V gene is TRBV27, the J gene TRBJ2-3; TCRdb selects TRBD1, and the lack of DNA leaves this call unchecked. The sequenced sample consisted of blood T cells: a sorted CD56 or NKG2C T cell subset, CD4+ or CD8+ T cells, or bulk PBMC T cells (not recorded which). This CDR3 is CASSPWTGGTDTQYF.